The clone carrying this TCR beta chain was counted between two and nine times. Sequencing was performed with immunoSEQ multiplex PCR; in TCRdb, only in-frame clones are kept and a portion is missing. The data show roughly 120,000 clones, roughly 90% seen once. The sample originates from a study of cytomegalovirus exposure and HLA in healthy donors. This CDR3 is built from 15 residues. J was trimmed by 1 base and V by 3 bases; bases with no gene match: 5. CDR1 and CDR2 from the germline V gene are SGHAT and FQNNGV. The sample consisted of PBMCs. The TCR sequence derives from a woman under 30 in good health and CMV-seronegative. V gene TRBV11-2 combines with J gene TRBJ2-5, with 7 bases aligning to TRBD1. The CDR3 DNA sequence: TGTGCCAGCAGCTTCGGACAGGCTTTCCAAGAGACCCAGTACTTC. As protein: CASSFGQAFQETQYF.